This T cell receptor (beta chain) comes out of a study of cytomegalovirus exposure and HLA in healthy donors. Study-wide results and caveats: Analyses of presence/absence relied on an assumption of roughly uniform sequencing depth across donors. TCR beta V segments were, for the most part, productive about 87% or about 30% of the time in an earlier analysis.

J gave up 5 bases and V 3 bases, and 11 bases lay outside the gene matches. The germline gives CDR1 SGHDT, CDR2 YYEEEE. The CDR3 is 16 amino acids. The PCR ran on 60 Vbeta and 13 Jbeta primers. Produced via immunoSEQ multiplex PCR; TCRdb's table is partial and in-frame only. Among 100,000 to 150,000 clones, 73% were seen once, and the ten largest hold approximately 4.3%. Turning to this clone: Its antigen is unknown.

This receptor was identified in a man in his fifties or sixties in good health and CMV-seropositive. The chain carries TRBV5-6 and TRBJ1-1, with 9 bases identical to TRBD1. The material sequenced was PBMCs. The CDR3 loop is CASSSGGDRVSTEAFF. The CDR3 DNA follows: TGTGCCAGCAGCTCAGGGGGGGACAGGGTCTCAACTGAAGCTTTCTTT.